This record concerns one TCR beta chain sequence. No cognate antigen has been identified for it. Per-base qualities were not stored, and no clone one base away is much larger. The identical CDR3 is also encoded by other nucleotide sequences in the sample. TCR CDR3 regions were amplified from genomic DNA by multiplex PCR using the deep immunoSEQ assay. Genomic DNA extracted from each cell subset was distributed evenly over all wells of several immunoSEQ 96-well plates, and each plate served as one replicate. Each replicate PCR for sorted subsets received 200 ng genomic DNA, equal to about 30,000 T cell genomes. Purified libraries were quantified with a Qubit 3.0 fluorometer, sized on a Bioanalyzer 2100, and re-quantified with the KAPA Library Quantification kit. A separate single-read 150-cycle Illumina NextSeq 550 flow cell was used to sequence each immunoSEQ 96-well plate. Under the source paper's analysis protocol: Because the immunoSEQ output held only junctional sequences and lacked quality scores, the filtering could not match the filtering applied to full-length reads. Sequences were annotated with PyIR, a Python wrapper for IgBLAST v1.9, using IMGT germline references to assign V/J genes and CDR3. Reads were filtered out if the reads had weak V/J assignments (E-value above 1e-6), no CDR3, stop codons, out-of-frame junctions, or ambiguous translated residues. A V3J clonotype was defined by an identical inferred V gene, J gene, and CDR3 amino acid sequence. Percentage overlap between repertoires was calculated by dividing the number of shared unique clonotypes by the size of the smaller repertoire. Repertoire richness was assessed with RTK rarefaction, the Chao1 estimator, and Recon v2.1 estimates of unobserved clonotypes. OLGA was used to compute generation probabilities for all TCRbeta clonotypes that the gDNA method yielded from a few donors. Drawn from immuneACCESS, this table holds only the in-frame rearrangements with V and J called that TCRdb kept. Clones are partly lost; checked studies trace under half to an unresolved V gene and leave the rest unexplained. V, J and clone size reflect that table, while D and trimming were determined from the DNA. The sample profile shows roughly 2 million clones; about 94% of them were found once. About 0.13% of the sample belongs to the ten largest clones.

The germline V gene gives CDR1 as MGHRA and CDR2 as YSYEKL. The CDR3 holds 15 amino acids from the cysteine to the phenylalanine. The DNA shown is the 45-base CDR3, in frame from base 1. V loses 3 bases of germline sequence and J loses 1 base, and the interval between the two ends is 12 bases. Healthy HIV-negative adults with no recently reported acute infections or vaccinations were included as donors. All donors were Caucasian adults living in Nashville, Tennessee, USA. CD4+ T cells were enriched through magnetic negative selection, after which naive cells were positively selected on CD45RA and the remaining negative fraction served as the memory subset. After blood collection by leukapheresis, PBMCs were isolated using Ficoll-Histopaque density gradient centrifugation and then cryopreserved in the vapor phase of liquid nitrogen. Purity and quantity of every magnetically sorted T cell population were checked by analytical flow cytometry. Genomic DNA was isolated from each sorted fraction and quantified by UV absorbance on a Nanodrop 2000c.

The sample belongs to a study of shared clonotypes between healthy human individuals (TCRdb year 2020). Looking at the study overall: A few men and a couple of women, aged 18 to 49 years, made up the cohort. For each donor, three plates each were used for CD4 naive and CD4 memory, two plates were used for CD8 naive, and one plate was used for CD8 memory. Blood TCR repertoires of five healthy adults were deeply sequenced to estimate repertoire size and the extent of clonotype sharing between individuals. To increase sequencing depth and limit assay-specific biases, TCR repertoire library preparation and sequencing were carried out by different laboratories using diverse techniques. Each donor's leukapheresis produced roughly between roughly 0.9 and 9 billion PBMCs. The full study reports these points: The small number of donors limited the genetic and exposure-history diversity represented. Incomplete sequencing was indicated by rarefaction of sorted-subset datasets, despite the large sequencing depth. Naive subsets generally had larger estimated clonotype richness than memory subsets. Clonotypes shared by all four sorted-subset donors showed higher generation probabilities than non-shared clonotypes. Sampling was restricted to blood, and TCR repertoires in tissues likely differ from the TCR repertoires found in blood. Based on pairwise subsampling, the degree of clonotype sharing among donors was expected to be affected by sequencing depth. About 5% of naive CD4, roughly 3.5% of naive CD8, about 2.5% of memory CD4, and about 0.4% of memory CD8 clonotypes were shared across several donors.

The sequenced material came from naive CD4+ T cells sorted from blood. This sample's cell subset or site label indicates: CD45RA+ positively selected. The sequence derives from a man younger than 35 in good health. The V and J segments used are TRBV4-1 and TRBJ1-1, with no confident D gene call. DNA sequence: TGCGCCAGCAGCCAGCCAGGACGGAGGAACACTGAAGCTTTCTTT. This encodes CASSQPGRRNTEAFF.